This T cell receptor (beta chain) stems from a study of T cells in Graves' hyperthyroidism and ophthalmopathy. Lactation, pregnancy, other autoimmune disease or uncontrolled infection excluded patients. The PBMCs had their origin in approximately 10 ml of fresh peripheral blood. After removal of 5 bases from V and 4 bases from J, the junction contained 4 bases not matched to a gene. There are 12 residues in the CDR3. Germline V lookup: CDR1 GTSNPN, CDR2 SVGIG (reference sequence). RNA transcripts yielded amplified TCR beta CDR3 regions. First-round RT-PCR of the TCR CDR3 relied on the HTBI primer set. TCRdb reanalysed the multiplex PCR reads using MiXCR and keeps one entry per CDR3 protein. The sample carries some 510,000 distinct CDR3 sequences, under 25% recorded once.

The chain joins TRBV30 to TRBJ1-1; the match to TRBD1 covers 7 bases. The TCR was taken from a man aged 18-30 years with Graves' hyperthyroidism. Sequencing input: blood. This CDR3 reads CAWGGTATEAFF. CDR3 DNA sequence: TGTGCCTGGGGAGGGACAGCCACTGAAGCTTTCTTT.